These 8 T cell receptor beta chains were all obtained from the same sample, sequenced in a study of Graves' ophthalmopathy and Graves' hyperthyroidism. Scientists amplified the TCR beta CDR3 regions from RNA transcripts. Investigators did first-round RT-PCR with HTBI primers, then second-round multiplex PCR. TCRdb reanalysed the multiplex PCR reads using MiXCR and keeps one entry per CDR3 protein. The sample gives some 410,000 distinct CDR3 sequences, about 21% of which show up once; 2.5% to 3% is in the top ten. The sequencing input was peripheral blood. These receptors were obtained from a woman under 30 with stable Graves' hyperthyroidism.

This clonotype was found a few times. The rearrangement joins TRBV6-1 to TRBJ1-5; D is ambiguous. Germline V CDR1 and CDR2: MNHNS, SASEGT. This CDR3 comprises 17 residues. Deletions cut 3 bases from V and 1 base from J, with 16 bases between. The CDR3 loop reads CASSEYPSVVSNQPQHF. The CDR3 nucleotides read TGTGCCAGCAGTGAGTACCCTAGTGTGGTAAGCAATCAGCCCCAGCATTTT.

The chain carries TRBV11-2 and TRBJ2-7; no clear D gene. The length of the CDR3 is 14 residues. V was shortened by 3 bases and J by 3 bases, with 12 bases between the two germline ends. Germline-derived CDR1 and CDR2 are SGHAT and FQNNGV. The CDR3 is CASSFSDGYYEQYF. Written as DNA, the CDR3 is TGTGCCAGCAGCTTCTCGGACGGTTACTACGAGCAGTACTTC.

This clonotype was observed a handful of times. The chain links TRBV6-2 or TRBV6-3 to TRBJ1-6; D possibly corresponds to TRBD1 (6 bases). The CDR3 runs 16 residues. The germline V and J ends were trimmed by 7 bases and 8 bases, with 21 bases remaining between them. Germline V gene lookup returns CDR1 MNHEY and CDR2 SVGEGT. This CDR3 reads CASTPHGTFNDSPLHF. DNA for the CDR3: TGTGCCAGCACCCCCCACGGGACATTTAATGATTCACCCCTCCACTTT.

This clonotype was recorded at least ten times. The rearrangement links TRBV6-5 to TRBJ1-1; maybe TRBD1 (5 bases). CDR1 and CDR2 from the germline V gene are MNHEY and SVGAGI. This CDR3 is 12 amino acids long. Trimming pared 2 bases from V and 8 bases from J, leaving 9 bases between. The CDR3 DNA sequence: TGTGCCAGCAGTTACAGGCAGGGAGAAGCTTTCTTT. Residues: CASSYRQGEAFF.

V gene TRBV6-1 combines with J gene TRBJ1-1, with a tentative D call TRBD1 (6 bases). The CDR3 is 16 residues long. V was clipped by 6 bases and J by 2 bases, with 19 bases between them. CDR1 is MNHNS, CDR2 SASEGT, per germline. CDR3 DNA: TGTGCCAGCAGACTCCAGGGGAACGGCGTCAACACTGAAGCTTTCTTT. Translated, it gives CASRLQGNGVNTEAFF.

About this clonotype: This may be a read error, as it is one base from a much larger clone. V and J are TRBV3-1 and TRBJ2-4, with 8 bases fitting TRBD2. Judging by the DNA end, TRBJ2-5 fits better; the J call may be wrong. Germline V gene data show CDR1 as LGHDT and CDR2 as YNNKEL (reference sequence). CDR3 length: 15 residues. The CDR3 spells CAISQVSGSGETQYF. CDR3 nucleotides: TGTGCCATCAGCCAAGTGAGCGGGAGCGGAGAGACCCAGTACTTC.

CDR3 sequence (DNA): TGCAGTGCTAGAGTAGGGGGCTCCCACTATGGCTACACCTTC. Translating gives CSARVGGSHYGYTF. The rearrangement uses TRBV20-1 and TRBJ1-2; 7 bases match TRBD1. Germline V CDR1 and CDR2: DFQATT, SNEGSKA (reference sequence). With 1 base clipped from V and 3 bases from J, the junction kept 5 bases outside the gene matches. The CDR3 loop spans 14 amino acids.

Many counts were recorded for this clonotype. This chain links TRBV9 with TRBJ2-7; 14 nucleotides agree with TRBD2. With V trimmed by 4 bases and J by 5 bases, 11 bases remained unmatched. Germline V lookup: CDR1 SGDLS, CDR2 YYNGEE. The CDR3 length is 17 residues. CDR3 in amino acids: CASSPPGTSGRRDEQYF. The CDR3, as DNA: TGTGCCAGCAGCCCCCCCGGGACTAGCGGGAGAAGGGACGAGCAGTACTTC.